The 19 T cell receptor beta chains below were found in one sample sequenced in a study of blood T cell repertoires in COVID-19. Profiling relied on immunoSEQ multiplex PCR, and the TCRdb table lists in-frame clones only, not all of them. The data contain some 220,000 clones, approximately 87% of them singletons. The sequencing sample was made of PBMCs or T cells enriched from blood (not recorded which). These receptors all stem from a woman in her 50s in a cohort exposed to, infected with or recovered from COVID-19 (not recorded which).

This clone was seen only once. The chain links TRBV5-4 to TRBJ1-1; D gene unclear. CDR1 and CDR2 (germline): SGHNT, YYREEE (reference sequence). Trimming left V 4 bases short and J 0 bases short, with 13 bases between. There are 15 residues in the CDR3. CDR3 in DNA: TGTGCCAGCAGCGGGCCTAAGTCGGTGAACACTGAAGCTTTCTTT. It is translated as CASSGPKSVNTEAFF.

The chain couples TRBV25-1 to TRBJ1-2; perhaps TRBD1 as D (6 bases). With 2 bases removed from V and 6 bases from J, the gap between germline ends came to 10 bases. This CDR3 spans 13 amino acids. Germline CDR1 and CDR2: MGHDK and SYGVNS. CDR3 residues: CASSEGDKHGYTF. The CDR3 region has the DNA TGTGCCAGCAGTGAAGGGGACAAGCATGGCTACACCTTC.

The rearrangement joins TRBV19 to TRBJ1-2, with D perhaps matching TRBD1 (6 bases). Germline V CDR1 and CDR2: LNHDA, SQIVND (reference sequence). Trimming pared 9 bases from V and 10 bases from J, leaving 21 bases between. This CDR3 contains 13 residues. This chain's CDR3 is CASAIHRAIYYTF. In nucleotides, the CDR3 is TGTGCCAGCGCCATCCACAGGGCTATCTACTACACCTTC.

The chain is built from TRBV5-1 and TRBJ1-2, with D tentatively TRBD1 (5 bases). Trimming left V 4 bases short and J 4 bases short, with 17 bases between. Germline CDR1 is SGHRS and CDR2 is YFSETQ. This CDR3 spans 15 amino acids. The CDR3 region is CASSPGTRGSYGYTF. The CDR3 DNA is TGCGCCAGCAGCCCCGGGACCCGGGGGAGCTATGGCTACACCTTC.

This chain connects TRBV18 to TRBJ2-1, with 7 bases lining up with TRBD1. CDR3 size: 15 residues. Germline CDR1 and CDR2: KGHSH and LQKENI. J lost 6 bases, V lost 7 bases, and 12 bases had no gene match. The CDR3 bases are TGTGCCAGCTTCACCCCCGGGACAGACCCCAATGAGCAGTTCTTC. Protein: CASFTPGTDPNEQFF.

For the CDR3, the DNA is TGTGCCAGTACCCGGGCCCAGGGGGAGACCCAGTACTTC. Protein product: CASTRAQGETQYF. This chain links TRBV19 with TRBJ2-5, with D perhaps TRBD1 (6 bases). The CDR3 is made up of 13 amino acids. CDR1 is LNHDA, CDR2 SQIVND, per germline (reference sequence). V was cut by 7 bases and J by 5 bases, with 14 bases left in between.

Only one count was recorded for this clone. This sequence joins TRBV19 and TRBJ1-1; 11 bases agree with TRBD1. Germline assignment: CDR1 LNHDA and CDR2 SQIVND (reference sequence). CDR3 length: 17 amino acids. Trimming at V came to 5 bases and at J to 4 bases, leaving 12 bases not matched to a gene. CDR3 bases: TGTGCCAGTAGTCCCCAGGACAGGGGGCGCGGTGGCACTGAAGCTTTCTTT. Translation: CASSPQDRGRGGTEAFF.

The rearrangement links TRBV3-1 (or the pseudogene TRBV3-2) to TRBJ1-1; D unclear. V dropped 3 bases and J dropped 11 bases, with 13 bases sitting between them. There are 12 residues in the CDR3. Per the germline V gene, CDR1 is LGHDT and CDR2 is YNNKEL (reference sequence). The CDR3 DNA reads TGTGCCAGCAGCCACGGTGACGGGTGGGCTTTCTTT. This sequence encodes CASSHGDGWAFF.

The CDR3 DNA follows: TGTGCCAGCAGTCCACCAACAGGGGACTATGGCTACACCTTC. This encodes CASSPPTGDYGYTF. The chain links TRBV28 to TRBJ1-2, with 7 positions matching TRBD1. V trimming: 5 bases; J trimming: 3 bases; junction bases outside the gene matches: 6. The CDR3 length is 14 residues. Germline V gives CDR1 MDHEN, CDR2 SYDVKM.

The chain's CDR3 is CASSQGYYGHLNTDTQYF. In DNA, the CDR3 is TGTGCCAGCAGCCAAGGTTATTACGGACACTTAAACACAGATACGCAGTATTTT. The chain recombines TRBV3-1 (or the pseudogene TRBV3-2) with TRBJ2-3; the D gene is possibly TRBD1 (5 bases). The CDR3 has 18 amino acids. Germline CDR1 is LGHDT and CDR2 is YNNKEL (reference sequence). The germline V and J ends were trimmed by 1 base and 2 bases, with 19 bases remaining between them.

This chain connects TRBV12-3 or TRBV12-4 to TRBJ1-2; perhaps TRBD1 as D (5 bases). CDR3 length equals 13 residues. Trimming left V 5 bases short and J 4 bases short, with 11 bases between. The DNA for the CDR3 is TGTGCCAGCAGTCCACCGGGGGGCTATGGCTACACCTTC. This translates into CASSPPGGYGYTF.

The CDR3 region has the DNA TGTGCCAGCAGGACAGGGAACTATGGCTACACCTTC. It yields the protein CASRTGNYGYTF. The J gene is TRBJ1-2, the V gene TRBV27; the match to TRBD1 covers 7 bases. The junction had 0 bases not matched to a gene; V was cut back by 6 bases and J by 2 bases. Germline CDR1 and CDR2: MNHEY and SMNVEV (reference sequence). This CDR3 has 12 residues.

V and J are TRBV29-1 and TRBJ1-3; 7 positions match TRBD1. This CDR3 is built from 13 residues. The V gene end was trimmed by 6 bases and the J gene end by 7 bases; junction bases not matched to a gene: 9. Germline V CDR1 and CDR2: SQVTM, ANQGSEA. The CDR3 reads CSVRDSEWNTIYF. CDR3 nucleotide sequence: TGCAGCGTCCGGGACAGCGAGTGGAACACCATATATTTT.

V usage is TRBV6-1 and J usage is TRBJ1-1; TRBD1 aligns across 8 bases. CDR1 is MNHNS, CDR2 SASEGT, per germline. The CDR3 runs 16 residues. V shed 0 bases and J 1 base; nucleotides not matched to a gene: 4. The DNA for the CDR3 is TGTGCCAGCAGTGAAGCGCCAGGACAGGGGAACACTGAAGCTTTCTTT. It translates to CASSEAPGQGNTEAFF.

This chain uses TRBV9 with TRBJ1-3; D gene unclear. Germline V lookup: CDR1 SGDLS, CDR2 YYNGEE. With 0 bases removed from V and 0 bases from J, the gap between germline ends came to 16 bases. There are 18 residues in the CDR3. The CDR3 reads CASSVGVYGGSSGNTIYF. CDR3 DNA: TGTGCCAGCAGCGTAGGGGTTTATGGCGGAAGCTCTGGAAACACCATATATTTT. The variable domain in full, with the rest retrieved from reference TRBV9 and TRBJ1-3, is DSGVTQTPKHLITATGQRVTLRCSPRSGDLSVYWYQQSLDQGLQFLIQYYNGEERAKGNILERFSAQQFPDLHSELNLSSLELGDSALYFCASSVGVYGGSSGNTIYFGEGSWLTVV.

This clone has only one observation. The genes are TRBV2 and TRBJ1-2; D call uncertain. Germline assignment: CDR1 SNHLY and CDR2 FYNNEI. Deletions cut 5 bases from V and 2 bases from J, with 15 bases between. CDR3 length: 15 residues. CDR3: CASSWSQEANYGYTF. The CDR3 DNA follows: TGTGCCAGCAGTTGGTCTCAGGAGGCCAACTATGGCTACACCTTC.

CDR3 DNA sequence: TGTGCCAGCAGCTTAGACCACCGACAGGGGAACACTGAAGCTTTCTTT. This translates into CASSLDHRQGNTEAFF. The rearrangement joins TRBV11-2 to TRBJ1-1; 7 positions agree with TRBD1. The length of the CDR3 is 16 residues. J gave up 1 base and V 0 bases, and 5 bases lay outside the gene matches. CDR1 is SGHAT and CDR2 is FQNNGV in the germline V gene.

The CDR3 DNA is TGTGCCAGCAGCTTGCCCAGGGTTAATTCACCCCTCCACTTT. This codes for CASSLPRVNSPLHF. V and J are TRBV5-5 and TRBJ1-6; D is perhaps TRBD1 (5 bases). The ends were cut back, 1 base at V and 6 bases at J, with 8 bases in the middle. The CDR3 loop spans 14 amino acids. The germline V gene encodes CDR1 SGHKS and CDR2 YYEKEE (reference sequence).

This chain connects TRBV28 to TRBJ2-6; D is unclear. V was pared by 3 bases and J by 4 bases, with 4 bases between. The CDR3 extends over 13 amino acids. Per the germline V gene, CDR1 is MDHEN and CDR2 is SYDVKM. In DNA form, the CDR3 reads TGTGCCAGCAGTTTCCCGGGGGCCAACGTCCTGACTTTC. This encodes CASSFPGANVLTF.